This TCR beta chain was identified during a study of blood T cell repertoires in COVID-19. Method: immunoSEQ multiplex PCR; TCRdb's copy keeps in-frame clones and lacks some. This sample carries approximately 210,000 clones, 83% of them seen once, and the ten largest clones take 7.5% to 9%. Between the trimmed V and J ends, which lost 1 base and 4 bases, there was a span of 22 bases. CDR1 and CDR2 from the germline V gene are SGHDN and FVKESK. This CDR3 has 18 residues. V usage is TRBV14 and J usage is TRBJ1-2; tentatively, D is TRBD1 (6 bases). This receptor was taken from a woman aged 45-59 years with acute or convalescent COVID-19. The specimen was peripheral blood. CDR3 sequence: CASSQVSHRERLGYGYTF. CDR3 coding DNA: TGTGCCAGCAGCCAAGTATCCCACAGGGAAAGACTTGGCTATGGCTACACCTTC.